This T cell receptor (beta chain) came from a study of T cells in Graves' hyperthyroidism and ophthalmopathy. Study summary: The initial diagnosis was the point when peripheral blood was collected, ahead of any treatment.

The study excluded patients with uncontrolled infection, other autoimmune disease, pregnancy or lactation. Fresh peripheral blood, 8 to 10 ml, was the source of the PBMCs. The CDR3 consists of 15 residues. Between the trimmed V and J ends, which lost 3 bases and 2 bases, there was a span of 12 bases. Germline values: CDR1 MDHEN, CDR2 SYDVKM. Ten or more counts support this clonotype. Amplification targeted TCR beta CDR3 regions from RNA transcripts. The HTBI set primed first-round TCR CDR3 RT-PCR. TCRdb re-derived calls from the multiplex PCR reads in MiXCR, one entry per CDR3 protein. The sample carries about 690,000 distinct CDR3 sequences, roughly 17% recorded once.

V usage is TRBV28 and J usage is TRBJ2-3; D may be TRBD1 (5 bases). The TCR comes from a man aged 45 to 65 with Graves' hyperthyroidism. Specimen: blood. This chain's CDR3 is CASSFQRGSTDTQYF. For the CDR3, the DNA is TGTGCCAGCAGTTTCCAAAGGGGTTCCACAGATACGCAGTATTTT.